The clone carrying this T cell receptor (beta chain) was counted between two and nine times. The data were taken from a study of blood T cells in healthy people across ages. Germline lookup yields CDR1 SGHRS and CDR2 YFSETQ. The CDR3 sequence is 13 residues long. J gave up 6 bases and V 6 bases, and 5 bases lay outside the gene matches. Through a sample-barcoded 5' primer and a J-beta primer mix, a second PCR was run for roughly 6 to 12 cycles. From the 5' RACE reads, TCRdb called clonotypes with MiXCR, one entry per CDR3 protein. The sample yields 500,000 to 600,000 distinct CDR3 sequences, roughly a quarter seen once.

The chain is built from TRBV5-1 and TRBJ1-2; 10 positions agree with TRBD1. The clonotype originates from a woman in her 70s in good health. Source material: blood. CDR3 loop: CASTGQGRDGYTF. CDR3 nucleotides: TGCGCCAGCACGGGACAGGGGAGAGATGGCTACACCTTC.